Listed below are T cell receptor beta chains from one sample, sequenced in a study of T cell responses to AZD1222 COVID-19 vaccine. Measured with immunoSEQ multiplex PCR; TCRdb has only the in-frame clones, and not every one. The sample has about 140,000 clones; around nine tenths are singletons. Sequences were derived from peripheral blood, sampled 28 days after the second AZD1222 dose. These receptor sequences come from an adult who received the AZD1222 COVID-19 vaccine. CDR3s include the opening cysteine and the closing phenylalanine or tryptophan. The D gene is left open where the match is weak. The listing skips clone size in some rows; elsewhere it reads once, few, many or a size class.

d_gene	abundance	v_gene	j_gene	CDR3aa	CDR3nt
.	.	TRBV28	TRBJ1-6	CASSFLKSPLHF	TGTGCCAGCAGTTTCTTAAAGTCACCCCTCCACTTT
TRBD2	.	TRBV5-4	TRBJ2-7	CASSRGGPYEQYF	TGTGCCAGCAGCCGGGGGGGTCCTTACGAGCAGTACTTC
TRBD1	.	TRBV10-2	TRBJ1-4	CASRPGTGFGEKLFF	TGCGCCAGCAGGCCCGGGACAGGGTTTGGTGAAAAACTGTTTTTT
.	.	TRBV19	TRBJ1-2	CASSISGGNYGYTF	TGTGCCAGTAGCATAAGTGGGGGTAACTATGGCTACACCTTC
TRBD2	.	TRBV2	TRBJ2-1	CASSSLAGGRYNEQFF	TGTGCCAGCAGTTCGCTAGCGGGAGGGCGGTACAATGAGCAGTTCTTC
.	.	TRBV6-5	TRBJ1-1	CASIPDYGNTEAFF	TGTGCCAGCATCCCCGACTATGGGAACACTGAAGCTTTCTTT
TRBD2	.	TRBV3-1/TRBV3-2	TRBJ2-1	CASSQLAGGNRGGYNEQFF	TGTGCCAGCAGCCAACTAGCGGGAGGAAATCGGGGAGGCTACAATGAGCAGTTCTTC
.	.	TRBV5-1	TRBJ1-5	CASSLEPGGNQPQHF	TGCGCCAGCAGCTTGGAACCGGGGGGCAATCAGCCCCAGCATTTT
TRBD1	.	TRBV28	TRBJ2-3	CASSFLTFPDRDRDTDTQYF	TGTGCCAGCAGTTTTCTGACGTTCCCTGACCGGGACAGGGATACAGATACGCAGTATTTT
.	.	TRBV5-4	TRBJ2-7	CASTLGGRGDEQYF	TGTGCCAGCACCCTGGGTGGGCGGGGAGACGAGCAGTACTTC
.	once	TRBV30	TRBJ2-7	CAWSVMIVGGETYEQYF	TGTGCCTGGAGTGTAATGATTGTTGGGGGTGAGACCTACGAGCAGTACTTC
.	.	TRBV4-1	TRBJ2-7	CASSPNFLARGNNEQYF	TGCGCCAGCAGCCCTAACTTCTTGGCGAGGGGGAACAACGAGCAGTACTTC
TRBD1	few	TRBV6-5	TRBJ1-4	CASGTGQGREKLFF	TGTGCCAGCGGAACGGGACAGGGTCGGGAAAAACTGTTTTTT
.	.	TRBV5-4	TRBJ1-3	CASSQGRVGNTIYF	TGTGCCAGCAGTCAGGGGCGAGTCGGAAACACCATATATTTT
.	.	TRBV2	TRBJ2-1	CASSVSVPTYNEQFF	TGTGCCAGCAGTGTCTCCGTTCCCACCTACAATGAGCAGTTCTTC
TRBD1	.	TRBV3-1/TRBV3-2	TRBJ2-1	CASSRTGTGGNEQFF	TGTGCCAGCAGCCGCACCGGGACAGGGGGCAATGAGCAGTTCTTC
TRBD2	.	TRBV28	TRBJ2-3	CATSGRGSTDTQYF	TGTGCCACCTCGGGGAGGGGAAGCACAGATACGCAGTATTTT
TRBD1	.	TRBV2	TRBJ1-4	CASSTQGALNEKLFF	TGTGCCAGCAGTACACAGGGGGCCCTTAATGAAAAACTGTTTTTT